The TCR beta chain under discussion was sequenced for a study of T cells in Graves' hyperthyroidism and ophthalmopathy (dated by TCRdb to about 2019). The study in broad terms: Peripheral blood was sampled at the time of initial diagnosis, prior to any treatment. In over five Graves' hyperthyroidism patients, the study also compared T-cell repertoires from thyroid tissue with T-cell repertoires from blood. The paper reports TCR Vbeta CDR3 sequencing of some 140 peripheral blood samples: over 40 ophthalmopathy, about 75 hyperthyroidism and around 17 progressor patients. An independent validation cohort of under 20 hyperthyroidism patients and 17 patients who later progressed to ophthalmopathy tested prospective prediction of ophthalmopathy. Once sampling was done, hyperthyroidism patients were given methimazole at a starting dose of 30 mg daily, whereas ophthalmopathy patients were given high-dose intravenous methylprednisolone. To identify TCR V-J signatures that set the groups apart, the researchers used a discovery cohort of approximately 98 patients, made up of under 50 with Graves' ophthalmopathy and about 59 with stable Graves' hyperthyroidism. The 95 to 100 discovery patients were randomly split 7:3 into training and test sets. What the research found in general, with its limitations: No statistical method was used to fix the sample size in advance, and group allocation was not hidden from the investigators. In validation, the model predicted progression to ophthalmopathy with roughly 70% sensitivity and roughly 72% specificity, a median of around six months before onset. Most expanded thyroid clonotypes (frequency above 0.001) were also found in blood, which suggests that blood repertoires may mirror thyroid immune responses. In cross-validation, a model built on a 13 V-J signature told ophthalmopathy apart from stable hyperthyroidism with less than 90% sensitivity and around 81% specificity, and in testing the same model reached 80%/75%.

The table lists this clonotype with many counts. This clone's antigen is unknown. No qualities accompany the bases; no much larger clone lies one base away. As encoded in the germline V gene, CDR1 is SGHVS while CDR2 is FNYEAQ. V is clipped by 5 bases and J by 5 bases, and the sequence between their germline boundaries is 13 bases long. Reading from cysteine to phenylalanine, the CDR3 counts 14 amino acids. Only the CDR3 portion is preserved as DNA: 42 bases, with reading frame beginning at the first base. The hyperthyroidism patients were between 18 and 65 years old and newly diagnosed, with a disease duration of less than 2 months. Exclusion was applied to patients with uncontrolled infections, other autoimmune diseases, pregnancy or lactation. Diagnoses were based on clinical symptoms, serum thyroxine and TRAb, thyroid ultrasound and orbital computed tomography. Blood from progressor patients was collected at the time of first diagnosis with hyperthyroidism, before any ophthalmopathy symptoms had appeared. PBMCs were separated from 10 ml of fresh peripheral blood using Ficoll-Paque density gradient centrifugation. Progressor patients were first diagnosed with Graves' hyperthyroidism and then developed ophthalmopathy during follow-up. Total RNA was extracted using Trizol reagent, and RNA quality was assessed on an Agilent 2100 Bioanalyzer.

The TCR beta CDR3 regions were amplified from the RNA transcripts. The first round of RT-PCR for the TCR CDR3 was performed with the HTBI primer set and the Qiagen OneStep RT-PCR kit. The libraries were constructed in a second round of multiplex PCR and then size-selected and purified. Libraries were sequenced paired-end with 100 bp reads on an Illumina HiSeq2000. On the authors' methods: SOAPnuke was used to process the raw data, throwing out any read that contained adapters or uncalled bases, had a mean Phred below 15, or lacked an exact constant-primer or identifier match. High-quality paired reads were merged with COPE v1.2.5, and unique nucleotide sequences were defined as clonotypes. MiTCR v1.1 was used to align clonotypes to the IMGT TRBV, TRBD and TRBJ reference segments. Only V-J combinations with frequency above 0.0001, covering about 99% of repertoires, were analysed. The TCS score was defined as F50 (clonal expansion) divided by E x V (chaos), with BLOSUM62-based TCRdist calculated between CDR3 peptides within each V-J. Welch's t-statistics and random forest reduced 500 to 650 V-J features to 13, which were used in a naive Bayes classifier (R e1071). In TCRdb, the public reads were trimmed at Q25 with fastp and aligned with MiXCR, with productive beta chains retained. Under each unique CDR3 protein, matching rows form one entry showing the most common genes and DNA. For this entry, the V and J calls and clone size follow TCRdb and not the study's own pipeline. In all, the sample holds a few hundred thousand distinct CDR3 sequences, and roughly 12% of those were seen once. Together, the top ten hold less than 25% of the sample.

Sequencing was performed on blood. The sequence was obtained from a man aged 25 to 40 with Graves' hyperthyroidism that later progressed to Graves' ophthalmopathy. The rearranged segments are TRBV7-6 and TRBJ1-5; the D gene assignment is ambiguous. The nucleotides are TGTGCCAGCAGCCAAACCGCTGGGGATCAGCCCCAGCATTTT. This gives the protein CASSQTAGDQPQHF. Supplemented by the reference TRBV7-6 and TRBJ1-5 proteins around the CDR3, the complete variable domain is GAGVSQSPRYKVTKRGQDVALRCDPISGHVSLYWYRQALGQGPEFLTYFNYEAQQDKSGLPNDRFSAERPEGSISTLTIQRTEQRDSAMYRCASSQTAGDQPQHFGDGTRLSIL.